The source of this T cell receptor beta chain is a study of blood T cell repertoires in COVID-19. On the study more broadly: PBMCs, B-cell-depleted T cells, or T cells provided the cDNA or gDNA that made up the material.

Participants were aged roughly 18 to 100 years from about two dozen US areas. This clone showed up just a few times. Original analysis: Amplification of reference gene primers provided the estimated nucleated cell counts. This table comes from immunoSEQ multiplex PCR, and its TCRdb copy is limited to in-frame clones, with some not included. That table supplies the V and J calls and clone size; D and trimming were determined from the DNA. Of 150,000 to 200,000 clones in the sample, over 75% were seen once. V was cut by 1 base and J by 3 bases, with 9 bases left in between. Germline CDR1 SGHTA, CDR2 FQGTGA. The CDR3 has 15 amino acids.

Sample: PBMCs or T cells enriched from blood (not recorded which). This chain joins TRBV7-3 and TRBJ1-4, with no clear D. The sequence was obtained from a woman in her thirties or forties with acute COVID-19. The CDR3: CASSLSGAANEKLFF. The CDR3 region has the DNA TGTGCCAGCAGCTTAAGCGGAGCGGCTAATGAAAAACTGTTTTTT.